This TCR beta chain was identified during a study of identical twins. This clonotype was found a few times. MiXCR, run by TCRdb on the 5' RACE reads, gives a single entry per CDR3 protein. The profile shows about 190,000 distinct CDR3 sequences, more than 15% of them singletons. In every case, the donor was a healthy Caucasian. The CDR3 is 13 residues long. V was trimmed by 5 bases and J by 8 bases, leaving 13 bases between them. CDR1 SGHVS and CDR2 FNYEAQ come from the germline V gene. This sample was shared with a second study, whose subject was T cells expressing NK-cell markers. That work adds: In a handful of donors, these clonotypes also led the CD3+CD56-NKG2C+ fraction.

The chain employs TRBV7-6 and TRBJ2-1; D is perhaps TRBD2 (6 bases). The clonotype was recovered from a woman between 18 and 30 years old in good health. Sample: CD8+ T cells sorted from blood. CDR3 DNA: TGTGCCAGCAGCAAGAGCGGGTCCGATGAGCAGTTCTTC. It encodes CASSKSGSDEQFF.